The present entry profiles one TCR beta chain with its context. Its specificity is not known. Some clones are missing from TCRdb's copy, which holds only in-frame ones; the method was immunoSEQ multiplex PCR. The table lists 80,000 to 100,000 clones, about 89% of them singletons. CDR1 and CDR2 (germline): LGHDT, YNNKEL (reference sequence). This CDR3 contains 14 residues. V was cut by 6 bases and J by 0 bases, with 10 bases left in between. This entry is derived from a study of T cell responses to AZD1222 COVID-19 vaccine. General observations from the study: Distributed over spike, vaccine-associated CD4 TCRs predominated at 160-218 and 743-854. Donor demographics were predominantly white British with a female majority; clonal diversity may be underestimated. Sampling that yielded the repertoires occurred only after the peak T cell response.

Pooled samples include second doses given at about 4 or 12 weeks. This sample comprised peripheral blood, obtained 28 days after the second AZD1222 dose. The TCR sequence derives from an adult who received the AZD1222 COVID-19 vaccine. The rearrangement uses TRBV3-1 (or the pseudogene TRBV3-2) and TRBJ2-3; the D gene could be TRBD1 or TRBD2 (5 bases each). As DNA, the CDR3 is TGTGCCAGCAGACGGGACCGAAGCACAGATACGCAGTATTTT. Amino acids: CASRRDRSTDTQYF.